This passage covers 16 T cell receptor beta chains from one sample sequenced in a study of T-cell memory formation after mild COVID-19. TCRdb analysed the 5' RACE reads with MiXCR anew, one entry per CDR3 protein. This sample has 400,000 to 500,000 distinct CDR3 sequences; roughly 18% occur once, and the top ten carry roughly 21%. What was sequenced was PBMCs or a T cell subset sorted from them (not recorded which). The receptor source for this set is a man aged 18-30 years who had mild COVID-19 (a few samples of this study predate the infection). Cell type and time point are not known.

This clonotype was picked up many times. The gene calls are TRBV2 and TRBJ2-4; D is uncertain. From germline, CDR1 is SNHLY and CDR2 FYNNEI. The CDR3 loop spans 12 amino acids. With 5 bases removed from V and 12 bases from J, the gap between germline ends came to 14 bases. CDR3 loop: CASSSPNQDQYF. The CDR3, as DNA: TGTGCCAGCAGTTCTCCCAACCAGGATCAGTACTTC.

This clonotype was seen a handful of times. The junction shows a germline mismatch at one end, possibly a read error. For the CDR3, the DNA is TGTGCCAGCAGTTACCCCGAGGACACAATCTTC. Its protein product is CASSYPEDTIF. V usage is TRBV6-2 or TRBV6-3 and J usage is TRBJ1-2; D perhaps matches TRBD1 (5 bases). Germline-derived CDR1 and CDR2 are MNHEY and SVGEGT. This CDR3 has 11 amino acids.

This clonotype was detected a few times. The V gene is TRBV12-3 or TRBV12-4, the J gene TRBJ2-3; D perhaps matches TRBD1 (6 bases). V shed 7 bases and J shed 0 bases, with 26 bases lying between them. The CDR3 runs 19 residues. The CDR3 region has the DNA TGTGCCAGCAATTCAGTTGGGGCTGATCAGGGGATCAGCACAGATACGCAGTATTTT. Amino acids: CASNSVGADQGISTDTQYF.

The chain joins TRBV6-4 to TRBJ2-2; 8 nucleotides match TRBD2. The length of the CDR3 is 17 residues. V gave up 0 bases and J gave up 5 bases; unmatched junction bases: 8. Per germline, CDR1 MRHNA and CDR2 SNTAGT. The CDR3 bases are TGTGCCAGCAGTGACTCTGCCGGGGGGGCCGGTACCGGGGAGCTGTTTTTT. The encoded protein is CASSDSAGGAGTGELFF.

This clonotype was observed a few times. The chain has TRBV29-1 and TRBJ1-5; 9 nucleotides agree with TRBD1. V gave up 5 bases and J gave up 6 bases; unmatched junction bases: 5. Germline V lookup: CDR1 SQVTM, CDR2 ANQGSEA. The CDR3 contains 13 residues. In nucleotides, the CDR3 is TGCAGCGTTTCGGGACAGGGAACTCAGCCCCAGCATTTT. Amino acid sequence: CSVSGQGTQPQHF.

This clonotype was counted a few times. V gene TRBV7-8 combines with J gene TRBJ2-1, with D possibly TRBD2 on 6 matching bases. The CDR3 has 15 residues. Germline CDR1 and CDR2: SGHVS and FQNEAQ. Trimming removed 2 bases from V and 4 bases from J, with 12 bases in between. The CDR3 spells CASSLRSGGYNEQFF. In DNA form, the CDR3 reads TGTGCCAGCAGCTTACGTAGCGGCGGGTACAATGAGCAGTTCTTC.

CDR3 nucleotides: TGCGCCAGCAGCATGGGACAATTAGCCGGGGAGCTGTTTTTT. It specifies CASSMGQLAGELFF. The rearrangement uses TRBV5-1 and TRBJ2-2, with D perhaps TRBD1 (6 bases). Trimming pared 4 bases from V and 6 bases from J, leaving 13 bases between. This CDR3 has 14 residues. Germline V gives CDR1 SGHRS, CDR2 YFSETQ.

This clonotype turned up a few times. V gene TRBV6-2 or TRBV6-3 combines with J gene TRBJ1-2; D is undetermined. The V gene's germline CDR1 is MNHEY and CDR2 SVGEGT. Trimming left V 8 bases short and J 2 bases short, with 12 bases between. This CDR3 has 13 residues. Written as DNA, the CDR3 is TGTGCCAGCGAAATGTGGGTCAACTATGGCTACACCTTC. This translates into CASEMWVNYGYTF.

J is TRBJ1-6 and V is TRBV6-1; D call uncertain. Trimming took off 6 bases at V and 0 bases at J, with 9 bases between the two ends. The CDR3 totals 15 residues. The germline V gene has CDR1 MNHNS and CDR2 SASEGT. CDR3 amino acids: CASRLDRSYNSPLHF. The CDR3 coding sequence is TGTGCCAGCAGGCTAGATCGCTCCTATAATTCACCCCTCCACTTT.

This clonotype was observed a few times. V usage is TRBV5-1 and J usage is TRBJ2-2, with D unclear. Germline values: CDR1 SGHRS, CDR2 YFSETQ. V was pared by 4 bases and J by 2 bases, with 12 bases between. The CDR3 is 15 residues long. The CDR3 nucleotides are TGCGCCAGCAGCCCCCAAAGGCTTAACACCGGGGAGCTGTTTTTT. The encoded protein is CASSPQRLNTGELFF.

The rearrangement links TRBV20-1 to TRBJ1-3; 7 bases fit TRBD1. Unmatched junction bases numbered 3, after V lost 3 bases and J lost 4 bases. This CDR3 is built from 13 residues. The germline gives CDR1 DFQATT, CDR2 SNEGSKA (reference sequence). In nucleotides, the CDR3 is TGCAGTGCTAGGGGGGGACAGGGAAACACCATATATTTT. It is translated as CSARGGQGNTIYF.

The chain links TRBV5-1 to TRBJ1-1, with 7 bases that match TRBD1. CDR1 SGHRS and CDR2 YFSETQ come from the germline V gene. Germline trimming cut 2 bases from V and 1 base from J; bases unmatched to any gene: 5. The CDR3 runs 15 residues. The CDR3 sequence is CASSFWDSRNTEAFF. CDR3 bases: TGCGCCAGCAGCTTTTGGGACAGCAGGAACACTGAAGCTTTCTTT.

The chain links TRBV10-2 to TRBJ2-6; 7 bases align to TRBD1. J was trimmed by 2 bases and V by 7 bases; bases with no gene match: 5. Germline V lookup: CDR1 WSHSY, CDR2 SAAADI. This CDR3 region has 15 residues. The CDR3 loop reads CASIKGAAGANVLTF. The CDR3 DNA reads as TGCGCCAGCATAAAGGGGGCGGCTGGGGCCAACGTCCTGACTTTC.

This clonotype was counted at least ten times. The V call is TRBV7-9, the J call TRBJ2-2; D not resolved. V lost 0 bases and J lost 9, with 2 bases in between. Per germline, CDR1 SEHNR and CDR2 FQNEAQ (reference sequence). This CDR3 comprises 11 residues. The CDR3 bases are TGTGCCAGCAGCTTAGCCCGGGAGCTGTTTTTT. It specifies CASSLARELFF.

V and J are TRBV7-9 and TRBJ2-1; possibly TRBD1 for D (5 bases). Germline-derived CDR1 and CDR2 are SEHNR and FQNEAQ (reference sequence). The CDR3 is made up of 15 amino acids. The V and J ends lost 4 bases and 5 bases respectively, with 15 bases between them. CDR3 nucleotide sequence: TGTGCCAGCAGCTCGCCCCTCAAAGGGGACAATGAGCAGTTCTTC. This encodes CASSSPLKGDNEQFF.

The chain's CDR3 is CASSQVRAANTGELFF. The CDR3 DNA reads as TGTGCCAGCAGCCAAGTTCGAGCGGCGAACACCGGGGAGCTGTTTTTT. The chain recombines TRBV4-2 with TRBJ2-2, with D perhaps matching TRBD2 (5 bases). Germline V gene sequence: CDR1 LGHNA, CDR2 YNFKEQ. The V and J ends lost 1 base and 0 bases respectively, with 9 bases between them. The CDR3 totals 16 residues.